The TCR beta chain under discussion was sequenced for a study of T cell changes during pregnancy in multiple sclerosis (dated by TCRdb to the late 2010s). For context, the study as a whole: The study looked at changes in the T cell repertoire across pregnancy in women with multiple sclerosis.

On this clone: The antigen it binds to is not known. No much larger clonotype is one base removed from it; base qualities were not supplied.

Taken from cysteine to phenylalanine, the CDR3 has 15 residues. Only the CDR3 part of the read is kept: 45 bases, read in frame from the first base. CDR1 is given as SQVTM and CDR2 as ANQGSEA, both from the germline V gene. For this chain, trimming is 0 bases at the V end and 7 bases at the J end, and the number of junction bases without a gene match is 8. The method was the immunoSEQ multiplex PCR assay. TCRdb carries this immuneACCESS record with in-frame sequences only. Its versions omit some clonotypes, under half of them owing to an unresolved V gene in the studies checked, with the rest unexplained. This sample lists about 50,000 clones; roughly 90% were detected once. Jointly, the top ten make up roughly 0.4% of the sample.

Sequencing was performed on CD4+ T cells from peripheral blood mononuclear cells, taken after pregnancy. The clonotype was recovered from a female donor with multiple sclerosis, enrolled in a pregnancy study. The chain couples TRBV29-1 to TRBJ2-1, and TRBD1 aligns with 8 junction nucleotides. The CDR3 sequence is CSVEDPWTGRNEQFF. DNA sequence: TGCAGCGTTGAAGACCCGTGGACAGGGAGGAATGAGCAGTTCTTC.